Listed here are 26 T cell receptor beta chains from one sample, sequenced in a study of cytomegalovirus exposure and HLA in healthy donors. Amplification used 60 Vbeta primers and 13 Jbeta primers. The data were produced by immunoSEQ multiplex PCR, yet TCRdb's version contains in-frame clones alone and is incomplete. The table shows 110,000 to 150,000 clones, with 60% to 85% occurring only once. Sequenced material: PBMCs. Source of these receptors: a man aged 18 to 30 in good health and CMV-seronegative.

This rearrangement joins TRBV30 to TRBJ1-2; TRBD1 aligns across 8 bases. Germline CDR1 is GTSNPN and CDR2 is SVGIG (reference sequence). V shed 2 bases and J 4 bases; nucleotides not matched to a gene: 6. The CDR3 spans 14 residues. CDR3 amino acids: CAWSFRQGFYGYTF. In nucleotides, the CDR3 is TGTGCCTGGAGTTTTCGACAGGGGTTCTATGGCTACACCTTC.

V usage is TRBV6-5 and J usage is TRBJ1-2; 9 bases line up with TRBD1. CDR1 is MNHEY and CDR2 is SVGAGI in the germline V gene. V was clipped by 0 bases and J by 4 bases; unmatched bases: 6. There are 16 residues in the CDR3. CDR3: CASSYSAVGQGYGYTF. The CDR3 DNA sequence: TGTGCCAGCAGTTACTCGGCCGTGGGACAGGGCTATGGCTACACCTTC.

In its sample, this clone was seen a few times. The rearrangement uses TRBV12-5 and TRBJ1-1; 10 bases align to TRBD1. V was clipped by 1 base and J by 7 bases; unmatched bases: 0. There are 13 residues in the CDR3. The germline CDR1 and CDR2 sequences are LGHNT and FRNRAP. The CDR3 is CASGLGDRGEAFF. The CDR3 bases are TGTGCTAGTGGTTTGGGGGACAGGGGTGAAGCTTTCTTT.

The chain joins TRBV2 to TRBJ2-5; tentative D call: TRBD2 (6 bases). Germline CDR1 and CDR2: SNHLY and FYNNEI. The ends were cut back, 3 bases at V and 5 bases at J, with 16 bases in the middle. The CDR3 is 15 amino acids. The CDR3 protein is CASSDGGISGETQYF. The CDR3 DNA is TGTGCCAGCAGTGATGGGGGGATTTCGGGGGAGACCCAGTACTTC.

The CDR3 coding sequence is TGTGCCAGCAGTGTGGGGACAGGGAACACAGATACGCAGTATTTT. It translates to CASSVGTGNTDTQYF. V usage is TRBV2 and J usage is TRBJ2-3; 9 bases agree with TRBD1. V was pared by 4 bases and J by 2 bases, with 4 bases of the junction left unmatched. The CDR3 has 15 residues. The germline CDR1 and CDR2 sequences are SNHLY and FYNNEI.

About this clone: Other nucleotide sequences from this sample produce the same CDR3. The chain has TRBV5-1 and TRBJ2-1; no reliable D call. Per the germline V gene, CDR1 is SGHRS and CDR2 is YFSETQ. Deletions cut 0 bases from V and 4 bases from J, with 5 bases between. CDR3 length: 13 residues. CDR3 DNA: TGCGCCAGCAGCTTGGACAGTTACAATGAGCAGTTCTTC. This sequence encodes CASSLDSYNEQFF.

In DNA, the CDR3 is TGTGCCAGCAGTTCACAACCGGGACTAGCGGTCGAGCAGTACTTC. This sequence encodes CASSSQPGLAVEQYF. The chain couples TRBV27 to TRBJ2-7, with TRBD2 matching 11 bases. Germline values: CDR1 MNHEY, CDR2 SMNVEV (reference sequence). The junction had 8 bases not matched to a gene; V was cut back by 4 bases and J by 6 bases. This CDR3 contains 15 residues.

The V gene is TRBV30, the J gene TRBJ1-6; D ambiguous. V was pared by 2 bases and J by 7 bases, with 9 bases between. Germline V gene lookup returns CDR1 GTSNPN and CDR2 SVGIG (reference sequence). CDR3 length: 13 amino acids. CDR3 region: CAWSMGVNSPLHF. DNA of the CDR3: TGTGCCTGGAGTATGGGCGTCAATTCACCCCTCCACTTT. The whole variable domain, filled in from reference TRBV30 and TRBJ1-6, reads SQTIHQWPATLVQPVGSPLSLECTVEGTSNPNLYWYRQAAGRGLQLLFYSVGIGQISSEVPQNLSASRPQDRQFILSSKKLLLSDSGFYLCAWSMGVNSPLHFGNGTRLTVT.

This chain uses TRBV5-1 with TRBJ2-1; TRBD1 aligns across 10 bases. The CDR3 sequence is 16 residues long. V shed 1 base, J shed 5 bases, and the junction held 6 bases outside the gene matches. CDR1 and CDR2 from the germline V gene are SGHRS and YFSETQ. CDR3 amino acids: CASSLSPGTGDNEQFF. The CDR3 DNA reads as TGCGCCAGCAGCTTGTCCCCCGGGACAGGGGACAATGAGCAGTTCTTC.

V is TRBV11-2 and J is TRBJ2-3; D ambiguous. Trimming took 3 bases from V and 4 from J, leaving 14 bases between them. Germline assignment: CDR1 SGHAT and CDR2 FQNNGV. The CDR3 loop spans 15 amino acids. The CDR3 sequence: CASSFTHSGSDTQYF. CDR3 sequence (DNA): TGTGCCAGCAGCTTCACCCATTCAGGTTCAGATACGCAGTATTTT.

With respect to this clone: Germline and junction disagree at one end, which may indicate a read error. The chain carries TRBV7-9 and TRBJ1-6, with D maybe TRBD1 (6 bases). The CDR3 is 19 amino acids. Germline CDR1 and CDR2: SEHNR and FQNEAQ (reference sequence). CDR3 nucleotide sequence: TGTTCCAGCAGCTTATTTCCGGCAGGCCTAAGAGGGGGTAATTCACCCCTCCACTTT. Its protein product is CSSSLFPAGLRGGNSPLHF.

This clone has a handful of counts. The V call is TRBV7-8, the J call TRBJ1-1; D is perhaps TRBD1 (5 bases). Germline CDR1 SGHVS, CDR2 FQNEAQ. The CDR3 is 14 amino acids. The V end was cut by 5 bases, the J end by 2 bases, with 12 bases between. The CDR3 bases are TGTGCCAGCAGCCTGGGGGGGGATAACACTGAAGCTTTCTTT. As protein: CASSLGGDNTEAFF.

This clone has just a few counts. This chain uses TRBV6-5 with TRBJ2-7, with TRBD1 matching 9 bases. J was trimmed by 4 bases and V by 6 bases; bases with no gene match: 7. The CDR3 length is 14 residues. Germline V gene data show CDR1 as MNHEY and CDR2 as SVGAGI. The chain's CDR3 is CASSPGTGRYEQYF. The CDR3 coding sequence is TGTGCCAGCAGCCCTGGGACAGGGCGTTACGAGCAGTACTTC.

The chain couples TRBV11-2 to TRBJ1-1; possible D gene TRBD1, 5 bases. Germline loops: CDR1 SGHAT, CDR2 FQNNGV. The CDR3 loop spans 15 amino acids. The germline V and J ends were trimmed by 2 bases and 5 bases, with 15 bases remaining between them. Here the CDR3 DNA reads TGTGCCAGCAGCTTATCTAGCGGGGGAAGTACTGAAGCTTTCTTT. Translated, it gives CASSLSSGGSTEAFF.

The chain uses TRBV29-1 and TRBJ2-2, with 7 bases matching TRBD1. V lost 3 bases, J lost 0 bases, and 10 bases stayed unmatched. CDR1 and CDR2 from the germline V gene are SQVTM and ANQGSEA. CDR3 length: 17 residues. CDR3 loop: CSVEGRGIPPNTGELFF. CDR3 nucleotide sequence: TGCAGCGTTGAGGGCAGGGGGATCCCCCCGAACACCGGGGAGCTGTTTTTT.

CDR3 in DNA: TGTGCCAGCAGCTACGAAATCACTAGCGGGGACTACAATGAGCAGTTCTTC. It codes for CASSYEITSGDYNEQFF. J is TRBJ2-1 and V is TRBV7-9; 10 bases map to TRBD2. The germline CDR1 and CDR2 sequences are SEHNR and FQNEAQ (reference sequence). V was pared by 4 bases and J by 3 bases, with 9 bases of the junction left unmatched. This CDR3 region has 17 residues.

CDR3: CASSPPTGEETQYF. The CDR3 nucleotides are TGTGCCAGCTCACCGCCGACAGGCGAAGAGACCCAGTACTTC. This chain uses TRBV18 with TRBJ2-5; perhaps TRBD1 as D (6 bases). CDR1 is KGHSH, CDR2 LQKENI, per germline. This CDR3 comprises 14 residues. The V end was cut by 3 bases, the J end by 3 bases, with 11 bases between. The full variable domain, its missing parts supplied by reference TRBV18 and TRBJ2-5, is NAGVMQNPRHLVRRRGQEARLRCSPMKGHSHVYWYRQLPEEGLKFMVYLQKENIIDESGMPKERFSAEFPKEGPSILRIQQVVRGDSAAYFCASSPPTGEETQYFGPGTRLLVL.

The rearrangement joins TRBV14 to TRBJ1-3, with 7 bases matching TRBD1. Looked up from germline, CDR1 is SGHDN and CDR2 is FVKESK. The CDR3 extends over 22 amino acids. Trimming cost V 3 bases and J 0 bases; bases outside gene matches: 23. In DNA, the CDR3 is TGTGCCAGCAGCCAGCAGGACCTTGGGATAATAAACCAGGGGGTCTCTGGAAACACCATATATTTT. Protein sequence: CASSQQDLGIINQGVSGNTIYF. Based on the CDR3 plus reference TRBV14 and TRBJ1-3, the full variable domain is EAGVTQFPSHSVIEKGQTVTLRCDPISGHDNLYWYRRVMGKEIKFLLHFVKESKQDESGMPNNRFLAERTGGTYSTLKVQPAELEDSGVYFCASSQQDLGIINQGVSGNTIYFGEGSWLTVV.

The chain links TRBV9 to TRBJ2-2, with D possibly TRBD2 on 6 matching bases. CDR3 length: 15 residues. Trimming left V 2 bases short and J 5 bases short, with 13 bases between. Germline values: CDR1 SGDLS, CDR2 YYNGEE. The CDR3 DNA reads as TGTGCCAGCAGCGTGGGCGGGGTCGTTACCGGGGAGCTGTTTTTT. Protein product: CASSVGGVVTGELFF. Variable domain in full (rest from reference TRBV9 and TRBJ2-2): DSGVTQTPKHLITATGQRVTLRCSPRSGDLSVYWYQQSLDQGLQFLIQYYNGEERAKGNILERFSAQQFPDLHSELNLSSLELGDSALYFCASSVGGVVTGELFFGEGSRLTVL.

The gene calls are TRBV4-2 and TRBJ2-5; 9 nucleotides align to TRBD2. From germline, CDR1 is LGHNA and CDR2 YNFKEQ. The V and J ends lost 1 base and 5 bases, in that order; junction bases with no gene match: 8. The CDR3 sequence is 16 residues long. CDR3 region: CASSQVTAGGAETQYF. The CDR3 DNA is TGTGCCAGCAGCCAAGTGACAGCGGGGGGCGCCGAGACCCAGTACTTC.

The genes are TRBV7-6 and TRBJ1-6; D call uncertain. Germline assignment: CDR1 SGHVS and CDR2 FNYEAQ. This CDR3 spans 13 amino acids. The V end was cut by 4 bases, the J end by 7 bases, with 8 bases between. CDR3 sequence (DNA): TGTGCCAGCAGCTCCGGGGAGAATTCACCCCTCCACTTT. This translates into CASSSGENSPLHF.

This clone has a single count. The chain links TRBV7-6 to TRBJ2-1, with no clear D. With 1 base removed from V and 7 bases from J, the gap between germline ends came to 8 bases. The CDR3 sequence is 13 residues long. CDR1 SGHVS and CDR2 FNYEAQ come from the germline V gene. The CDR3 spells CASSLEWANEQFF. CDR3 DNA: TGTGCCAGCAGCTTAGAGTGGGCTAATGAGCAGTTCTTC. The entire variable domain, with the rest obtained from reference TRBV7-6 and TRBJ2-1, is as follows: GAGVSQSPRYKVTKRGQDVALRCDPISGHVSLYWYRQALGQGPEFLTYFNYEAQQDKSGLPNDRFSAERPEGSISTLTIQRTEQRDSAMYRCASSLEWANEQFFGPGTRLTVL.

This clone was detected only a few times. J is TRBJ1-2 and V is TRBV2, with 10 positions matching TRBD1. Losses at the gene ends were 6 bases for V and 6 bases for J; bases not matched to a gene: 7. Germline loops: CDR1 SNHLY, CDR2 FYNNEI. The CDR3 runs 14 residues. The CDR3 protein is CASSPGQGPDGYTF. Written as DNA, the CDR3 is TGTGCCAGCAGCCCGGGACAGGGGCCAGATGGCTACACCTTC.

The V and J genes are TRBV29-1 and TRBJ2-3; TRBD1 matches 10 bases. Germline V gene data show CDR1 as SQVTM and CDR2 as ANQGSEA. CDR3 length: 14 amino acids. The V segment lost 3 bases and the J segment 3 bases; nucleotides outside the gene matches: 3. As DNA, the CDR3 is TGCAGCGTTGATGACAGGGGGCTAACAGATACGCAGTATTTT. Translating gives CSVDDRGLTDTQYF.

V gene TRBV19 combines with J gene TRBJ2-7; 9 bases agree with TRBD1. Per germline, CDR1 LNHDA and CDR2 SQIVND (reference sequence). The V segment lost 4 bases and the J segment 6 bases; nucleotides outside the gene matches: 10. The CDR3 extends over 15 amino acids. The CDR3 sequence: CASSNRGGTGPEQYF. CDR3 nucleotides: TGTGCCAGTAGTAACCGCGGAGGGACAGGGCCCGAGCAGTACTTC.

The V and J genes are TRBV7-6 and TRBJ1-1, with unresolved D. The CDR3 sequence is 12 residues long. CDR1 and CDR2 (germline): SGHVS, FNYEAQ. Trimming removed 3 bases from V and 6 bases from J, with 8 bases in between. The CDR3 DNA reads TGTGCCAGCAGCTTTCCGGTCCCTGAAGCTTTCTTT. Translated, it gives CASSFPVPEAFF.